This T cell receptor beta chain is from a study of immune heterogeneity within non-small cell lung tumors. Across the study: In total, the tumors were 4 squamous cell carcinomas, 10 non-squamous carcinomas and 1 not otherwise specified. Study-wide points: Local T-cell clonality and local tumor mutational burden correlated moderately but significantly (R 0.3 to 0.4). The study found identical dominant CDR3 beta clonotypes recurring across tumor sites within a patient, alongside site-unique high-frequency clones.

The CDR3 is made up of 16 amino acids. Germline V gene data show CDR1 as SGHAT and CDR2 as FQNNGV. V was pared by 1 base and J by 6 bases, with 7 bases of the junction left unmatched. With 32 V and 13 J primers, multiplex PCR amplified the TCR beta CDR3. TCRdb independently ran MiXCR on the multiplex PCR reads; one entry per CDR3 protein. Of roughly 2,000 distinct CDR3 sequences in the sample, around 50% are singletons; the top ten hold less than 15%. Turning to this clonotype: Its antigen remains unidentified.

Template material comprised bulk tumor genomic DNA at roughly 630 ng per sample. Several biopsies were collected from each primary tumor during surgery. They were spaced as far apart as possible within the tumor mass. Undergoing curative surgery were patients whose non-small cell lung cancer was untreated and newly diagnosed. Samples were obtained from newly diagnosed non-small cell lung cancer patients who were having surgery with curative intent. This receptor was taken from a man between 65 and 85 years old with non-small cell lung cancer. Sample: lung tumor tissue. The chain recombines TRBV11-2 with TRBJ1-4; 8 bases fit TRBD1. The DNA of the CDR3 is TGTGCCAGCAGCTTAGGGGAGGGACAGGAGTATGAAAAACTGTTTTTT. Translating gives CASSLGEGQEYEKLFF.